The text below deals with one TCR beta chain. Its antigen remains undetermined. Base qualities are not at hand, and no much larger clone is one base apart. Participants in the prospective study were aged about 18 to 89 years, lived in 20 to 30 United States geographic areas, and enrolled through a virtual design. In the prospective study, cohorts were assigned on the basis of participant-reported clinical history obtained from a screening survey and a study questionnaire. ImmuneRACE Cohort 3 recovered participants were defined by two consecutive negative NP/OP PCR tests, healthcare professional clearance, or symptom resolution. In the prospective study, mobile phlebotomists collected whole blood, serum and a nasopharyngeal or oropharyngeal swab from each participant. Additional blood draws and questionnaires over an approximately two-month period could optionally be provided by prospective study participants. Before DNA extraction, prospective study blood samples were shipped either frozen or at room temperature.

TCRbeta CDR3 regions were amplified from genomic DNA using the immunoSEQ Assay, a bias-controlled multiplex PCR. Concerning the study's data processing: The number of nucleated cells in each sample was estimated by amplification of reference gene primers within the assay. Sequence reads were collapsed and filtered to measure the absolute abundance of every unique TCRbeta CDR3 rearrangement. Productive Simpson clonality was computed per sample as the square root of Simpson's diversity index over productive rearrangements. TCRdb's version of the immuneACCESS table is confined to in-frame rearrangements and falls short of the full clone set. An unresolved V gene accounts for under half of the shortfall where checked; the remainder is of unknown origin. D and trimming come from the DNA, and the V and J calls and clone size come from that table. In this sample the table shows some 100,000 clones, about 86% of which occur a single time. The ten largest account for 2% to 3% of the sample.

This specimen belongs to a study of blood T cell repertoires in COVID-19 (dated by TCRdb to 2018 to 2021). About the study as a whole: The collaborator samples originated in the United States, Italy and Spain and spanned the acute and convalescent phases of COVID-19. The samples were drawn from two sources: the first 160 participants of the ongoing ImmuneRACE study, and some 1,300 subjects contributed by 6 global collaborators. HLA class I and class II types, where available, came from metadata supplied by the sample provider rather than from assay-based typing. The sample metadata nearly always contained a de-identified subject ID, COVID-19 status, age in years and sex. Subjects who had been exposed to COVID-19, were actively infected with it, or had recovered from it provided the deeply sampled blood TCRbeta repertoires that made up the dataset. The repertoires were released in a freely available public database meant as a resource for research on the immune response to SARS-CoV-2. The prospective study material was composed of cDNA or gDNA derived from T cells, B-cell-depleted T cells, or PBMCs. Here is what the overall study found, with its caveats: The amount of clinical and demographic metadata varied by source and participant and was provided uncurated.

Via the germline V gene, CDR1 is SQVTM and CDR2 ANQGSEA. The CDR3 has 14 amino acids, counting the end cysteine and phenylalanine. Solely the CDR3 DNA is kept, with 42 bases framed from the first base. Unmatched junction bases come to 6, with V trimmed by 7 bases and J by 3 bases. Sequenced: PBMCs or T cells enriched from blood (not recorded which). The chain is made from TRBV29-1 and TRBJ2-3, with 11 central nucleotides matching TRBD2. The TCR comes from a woman between 50 and 59 years old who had recovered from COVID-19. The CDR3 region has the sequence CSEGTSGRTDTQYF. The DNA sequence reads TGCAGCGAAGGGACTAGCGGAAGGACAGATACGCAGTATTTT.